Following are 16 T cell receptor beta chains from one sample sequenced in a study of CD8+ T cells in alopecia areata. TCR sequencing used cDNA made by reverse transcription of extracted RNA. The repertoire was sequenced with immunoSEQ multiplex PCR; TCRdb's copy has only in-frame clones and lacks some. Of around 140,000 clones listed, 40% to 65% are singletons. The sample in question was CD4+ T cells sorted from blood, obtained at week 0. Source of these receptors: a human donor with alopecia areata.

The V and J genes are TRBV7-2 and TRBJ1-3, with 7 bases that match TRBD1. The trim removed 4 bases at V and 2 bases at J, leaving 11 bases unmatched. This CDR3 is 17 amino acids long. Germline V gene data show CDR1 as SGHTA and CDR2 as FQGNSA. The DNA of the CDR3 is TGTGCCAGCAGCTCCCCCGGACAGGCTATACCTGGAAACACCATATATTTT. Translating it yields CASSSPGQAIPGNTIYF.

The genes are TRBV5-8 and TRBJ2-4; D is uncertain. The CDR3 has 16 amino acids. The V gene's germline CDR1 is SGHTS and CDR2 YDEGEE. V lost 0 bases to trimming and J lost 9 bases, with 19 bases between them. The CDR3 sequence is CASSLGSPARGSIQYF. The CDR3 nucleotides read TGTGCCAGCAGCTTGGGATCGCCCGCCCGAGGATCCATTCAGTACTTC. Complete variable domain (other parts from reference TRBV5-8 and TRBJ2-4): EAGVTQSPTHLIKTRGQQATLRCSPISGHTSVYWYQQALGLGLQFLLWYDEGEERNRGNFPPRFSGRQFPNYSSELNVNALELEDSALYLCASSLGSPARGSIQYFGAGTRLSVL.

The J gene is TRBJ2-7, the V gene TRBV27; TRBD1 is a possible D gene (6 bases). Germline loops: CDR1 MNHEY, CDR2 SMNVEV (reference sequence). The CDR3 runs 14 residues. The V gene lost 5 bases and the J gene lost 8 bases, with 19 bases spanning the gap. CDR3 in amino acids: CASSPGGTIGQQYF. DNA of the CDR3: TGTGCCAGCAGTCCCGGTGGGACAATCGGTCAGCAGTACTTC.

This clone turned up a few times. This chain links TRBV29-1 with TRBJ2-2, with a tentative D call TRBD2 (6 bases). V shed 4 bases and J shed 3 bases, with 15 bases lying between them. The CDR3 is 15 amino acids. Germline CDR1 is SQVTM and CDR2 is ANQGSEA. Here the CDR3 reads CSVVVRESDTGELFF. As DNA, the CDR3 is TGCAGCGTTGTGGTTCGGGAGTCGGACACCGGGGAGCTGTTTTTT.

To note about this clone: The same CDR3 arises from other DNA sequences in this sample as well. The J gene is TRBJ2-5, the V gene TRBV19, with D tentatively TRBD1 or TRBD2 (5 bases each). Germline values: CDR1 LNHDA, CDR2 SQIVND (reference sequence). CDR3 length: 12 amino acids. The germline V and J ends were trimmed by 9 bases and 4 bases, with 12 bases remaining between them. Here the CDR3 reads CASRDPGETQYF. The CDR3 DNA is TGTGCCAGCCGGGACCCAGGAGAGACCCAGTACTTC.

This clone has only a few counts. The chain's CDR3 is CASSESVAGNTEAFF. CDR3 DNA: TGCGCCAGCAGTGAGTCAGTGGCCGGGAACACTGAAGCTTTCTTT. This rearrangement joins TRBV10-2 to TRBJ1-1; D gene ambiguous. The CDR3 length is 15 residues. Trimming removed 0 bases from V and 1 base from J, with 9 bases in between. Germline V gene lookup returns CDR1 WSHSY and CDR2 SAAADI.

The gene calls are TRBV7-9 and TRBJ2-1; weak D call: TRBD2 (6 bases). The CDR3 has 14 residues. Trimming shortened V by 4 bases and J by 16 bases, and 23 bases separated the two germline ends. From germline, CDR1 is SEHNR and CDR2 FQNEAQ (reference sequence). The CDR3: CASSWGGVSPAPFF. The CDR3 DNA follows: TGTGCCAGCAGCTGGGGAGGAGTCTCCCCTGCGCCATTCTTC.

V is TRBV9 and J is TRBJ2-1; TRBD2 might be the D (7 bases). This CDR3 spans 20 amino acids. CDR1 and CDR2 from the germline V gene are SGDLS and YYNGEE. V shed 3 bases and J shed 7 bases, with 32 bases lying between them. CDR3 sequence (DNA): TGTGCCAGCAGCGATCATAACAGGGTCGGCGAGGGACTATCCGATAATGAGCAGTTCTTC. It is translated as CASSDHNRVGEGLSDNEQFF.

The rearrangement uses TRBV29-1 and TRBJ1-1; unclear D gene. CDR1 and CDR2 (germline): SQVTM, ANQGSEA. This CDR3 has 13 amino acids. Trimming shortened V by 4 bases and J by 0 bases, and 9 bases separated the two germline ends. CDR3 region: CSVGTFMNTEAFF. Here the CDR3 DNA reads TGCAGCGTTGGCACTTTTATGAACACTGAAGCTTTCTTT.

The rearrangement joins TRBV28 to TRBJ1-2, with D perhaps matching TRBD1 (5 bases). The CDR3 length is 13 residues. Trimming pared 2 bases from V and 8 bases from J, leaving 12 bases between. Germline V gene data show CDR1 as MDHEN and CDR2 as SYDVKM. CDR3 loop: CASSLLAGYGYTF. CDR3 in DNA: TGTGCCAGCAGTTTACTCGCAGGGTACGGCTACACCTTC.

The chain combines TRBV29-1 with TRBJ1-1; no clear D gene. V was cut by 1 base and J by 1 base, with 7 bases left in between. Germline CDR1 is SQVTM and CDR2 is ANQGSEA. This CDR3 contains 13 residues. The DNA for the CDR3 is TGCAGCGTTGAAGGGACGCAGAACACTGAAGCTTTCTTT. Amino acid sequence: CSVEGTQNTEAFF.

On this clone itself: Relative to the germline gene, one junction end is altered; a read error may explain this. The chain uses TRBV7-7 and TRBJ2-7; 11 nucleotides match TRBD2. Germline V CDR1 and CDR2: SSHAT, FNYEAQ (reference sequence). This CDR3 is 15 amino acids long. As DNA, the CDR3 is TGTGCTAGCAGCGAGGGGACTAGCGGCCTGAGCGAGCAGTACTTC. As protein: CASSEGTSGLSEQYF.

This clone was recorded a few times. The chain has TRBV7-2 and TRBJ2-1, with D uncertain. This CDR3 has 11 residues. The ends were cut back, 0 bases at V and 12 bases at J, with 6 bases in the middle. Germline CDR1 is SGHTA and CDR2 is FQGNSA. CDR3 DNA sequence: TGTGCCAGCAGCTTAGCCGTGAGGCAGTTCTTC. Residues: CASSLAVRQFF. The complete variable domain, with remaining parts taken from reference TRBV7-2 and TRBJ2-1, reads GAGVSQSPSNKVTEKGKDVELRCDPISGHTALYWYRQSLGQGLEFLIYFQGNSAPDKSGLPSDRFSAERTGGSVSTLTIQRTQQEDSAVYLCASSLAVRQFFGPGTRLTVL.

This chain uses TRBV28 with TRBJ2-6, with no clear D. With 6 bases removed from V and 0 bases from J, the gap between germline ends came to 6 bases. Germline CDR1 is MDHEN and CDR2 is SYDVKM. The CDR3 is made up of 14 amino acids. CDR3 DNA: TGTGCCAGCAGCAGTAGCTCTGGGGCCAACGTCCTGACTTTC. Its translation: CASSSSSGANVLTF.

The gene calls are TRBV7-2 and TRBJ2-7; TRBD1 aligns across 10 bases. Germline V CDR1 and CDR2: SGHTA, FQGNSA. Trimming took 6 bases from V and 5 from J; bases not matched to a gene: 7. This CDR3 comprises 14 residues. CDR3 in amino acids: CASRGRQGAHEQYF. DNA for the CDR3: TGTGCCAGCAGGGGAAGACAGGGGGCTCACGAGCAGTACTTC.

This chain uses TRBV7-3 with TRBJ2-3; no clear D gene. V lost 2 bases and J lost 0, with 6 bases in between. The CDR3 is 14 amino acids. The V gene's germline CDR1 is SGHTA and CDR2 FQGTGA. In nucleotides, the CDR3 is TGTGCCAGCAGCTTAGGAGCTAGCACAGATACGCAGTATTTT. Translating gives CASSLGASTDTQYF. The whole variable domain, filled in from reference TRBV7-3 and TRBJ2-3, reads GAGVSQTPSNKVTEKGKYVELRCDPISGHTALYWYRQSLGQGPEFLIYFQGTGAADDSGLPNDRFFAVRPEGSVSTLKIQRTERGDSAVYLCASSLGASTDTQYFGPGTRLTVL.